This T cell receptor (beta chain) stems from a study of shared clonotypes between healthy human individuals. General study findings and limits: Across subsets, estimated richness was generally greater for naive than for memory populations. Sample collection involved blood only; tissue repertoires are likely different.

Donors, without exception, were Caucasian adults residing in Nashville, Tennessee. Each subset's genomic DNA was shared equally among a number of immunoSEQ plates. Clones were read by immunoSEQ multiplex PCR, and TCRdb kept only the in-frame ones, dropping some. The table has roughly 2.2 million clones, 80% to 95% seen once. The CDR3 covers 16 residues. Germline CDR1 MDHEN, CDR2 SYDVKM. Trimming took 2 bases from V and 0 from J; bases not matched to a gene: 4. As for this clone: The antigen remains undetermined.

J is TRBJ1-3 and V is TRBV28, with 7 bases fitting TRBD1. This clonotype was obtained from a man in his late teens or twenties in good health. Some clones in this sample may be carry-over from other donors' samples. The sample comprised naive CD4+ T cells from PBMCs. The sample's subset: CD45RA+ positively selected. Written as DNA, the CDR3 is TGTGCCAGCAGTTTACCGACAGGGATCTCTGGAAACACCATATATTTT. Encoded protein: CASSLPTGISGNTIYF. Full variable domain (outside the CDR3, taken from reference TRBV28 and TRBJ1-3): DVKVTQSSRYLVKRTGEKVFLECVQDMDHENMFWYRQDPGLGLRLIYFSYDVKMKEKGDIPEGYSVSREKKERFSLILESASTNQTSMYLCASSLPTGISGNTIYFGEGSWLTVV.